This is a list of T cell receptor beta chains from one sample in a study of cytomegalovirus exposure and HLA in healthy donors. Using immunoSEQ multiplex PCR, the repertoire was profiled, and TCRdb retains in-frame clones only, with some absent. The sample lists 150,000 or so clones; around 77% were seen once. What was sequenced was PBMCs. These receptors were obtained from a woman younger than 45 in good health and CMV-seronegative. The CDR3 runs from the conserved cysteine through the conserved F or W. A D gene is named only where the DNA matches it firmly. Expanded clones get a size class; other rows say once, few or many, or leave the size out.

CASTPQTSGRGDEQFF,TGTGCCAGCACCCCCCAGACTAGCGGGAGAGGAGATGAGCAGTTCTTC,many,TRBV7-9,TRBD2,16,TRBJ2-1
CASTILAGGTGELFF,TGTGCCAGCACAATACTAGCGGGGGGCACCGGGGAGCTGTTTTTT,.,TRBV19,TRBD2,15,TRBJ2-2
CASSDSFYGYTF,TGCGCCAGCAGCGACAGTTTCTATGGCTACACCTTC,few,TRBV4-3,.,12,TRBJ1-2
CASSSRTGGGYTF,TGCGCCAGCAGCTCGAGGACAGGGGGTGGCTACACCTTC,once,TRBV5-1,TRBD1,13,TRBJ1-2
CASSQDFNRDRTYEQYF,TGCGCCAGCAGCCAAGATTTTAACAGAGACAGGACTTACGAGCAGTACTTC,.,TRBV4-1,.,17,TRBJ2-7
CASGPSQRGIYEQYF,TGTGCTAGTGGCCCCTCCCAGCGGGGGATCTACGAGCAGTACTTC,.,TRBV12-5,TRBD2,15,TRBJ2-7
CASSKVRGQGLYGYTF,TGTGCCAGCAGCAAAGTAAGGGGACAGGGGTTATATGGCTACACCTTC,.,TRBV21-1,.,16,TRBJ1-2
CSVESGQHNEQFF,TGCAGCGTTGAGTCTGGACAGCACAATGAGCAGTTCTTC,.,TRBV29-1,.,13,TRBJ2-1
CASSLGGNTEAFF,TGTGCCAGCAGTTTGGGGGGGAACACTGAAGCTTTCTTT,.,TRBV27,.,13,TRBJ1-1
CASTEQGQTGNTIYF,TGTGCCAGCACGGAACAGGGGCAAACTGGAAACACCATATATTTT,few,TRBV28,TRBD1,15,TRBJ1-3
CASSSGTGVNLGQYF,TGTGCCAGCAGCTCGGGGACAGGGGTTAATTTAGGGCAGTACTTC,.,TRBV5-4,TRBD1,15,TRBJ2-7
CASSPDRGAGGYTF,TGTGCCAGCAGCCCCGACAGGGGAGCCGGTGGCTACACCTTC,once,TRBV7-2,TRBD1,14,TRBJ1-2
CASTYRGDQPQHF,TGTGCCAGCACTTACAGGGGGGACCAGCCCCAGCATTTT,once,TRBV6-1,TRBD1,13,TRBJ1-5
CASSGTGTGNTEAFF,TGTGCCAGCAGCGGAACCGGGACAGGGAACACTGAAGCTTTCTTT,once,TRBV7-9,TRBD1,15,TRBJ1-1
CASSDYGSGIYGYTF,TGTGCCAGCAGTGATTACGGCAGCGGAATCTATGGCTACACCTTC,.,TRBV6-1,.,15,TRBJ1-2
CASSVGASGDTDTQYF,TGTGCCAGCAGCGTAGGGGCTAGCGGTGACACAGATACGCAGTATTTT,.,TRBV9,TRBD2,16,TRBJ2-3
CASSPPRATGILAKNIQYF,TGTGCCAGCAGCCCTCCCAGAGCGACAGGGATCCTAGCCAAAAACATTCAGTACTTC,.,TRBV7-9,TRBD1,19,TRBJ2-4
CASSFYMPGTGGGYTF,TGTGCCAGCAGCTTCTATATGCCCGGGACAGGAGGGGGCTACACCTTC,.,TRBV7-9,TRBD1,16,TRBJ1-2
CASSRNSGRAYGELFF,TGTGCCAGCAGCAGAAATAGCGGGAGGGCCTACGGGGAGCTGTTTTTT,.,TRBV7-8,TRBD2,16,TRBJ2-2
CASSLSHLTEAFF,TGTGCCAGCAGCTTATCACATCTCACTGAAGCTTTCTTT,few,TRBV7-7,.,13,TRBJ1-1
CASRRTSGGIQETQYF,TGCGCCAGCAGACGAACTAGCGGGGGAATCCAAGAGACCCAGTACTTC,.,TRBV5-1,TRBD2,16,TRBJ2-5
CASLLLSGYGQPQHF,TGTGCCAGCCTCCTGCTGTCAGGGTACGGTCAGCCCCAGCATTTT,few,TRBV6-1,.,15,TRBJ1-5
CAISEGTSQYEQYF,TGTGCCATCAGTGAGGGGACATCTCAGTACGAGCAGTACTTC,.,TRBV10-3,.,14,TRBJ2-7
CASRDRGGTGELFF,TGTGCCAGCAGGGACCGGGGGGGCACCGGGGAGCTGTTTTTT,.,TRBV6-1,TRBD2,14,TRBJ2-2
CSVDSNYGYTF,TGCAGCGTCGACAGTAACTATGGCTACACCTTC,.,TRBV29-1,.,11,TRBJ1-2
CASSAGTSGYNEQFF,TGCGCCAGCAGCGCCGGGACTAGCGGGTACAATGAGCAGTTCTTC,.,TRBV5-1,TRBD2,15,TRBJ2-1
CASSLEPSGDTEAFF,TGCGCCAGCAGCTTGGAACCTAGCGGAGACACTGAAGCTTTCTTT,.,TRBV5-1,.,15,TRBJ1-1
CASSPGTGGSYEQYF,TGTGCCAGCTCACCAGGGACAGGGGGCTCTTACGAGCAGTACTTC,.,TRBV18,TRBD1,15,TRBJ2-7
CASKMTSGSSYEQYF,TGTGCCAGCAAAATGACTAGCGGGTCCTCCTACGAGCAGTACTTC,.,TRBV25-1,TRBD2,15,TRBJ2-7
CASRPGLANNEQFF,TGCGCCAGCAGGCCGGGACTAGCGAACAATGAGCAGTTCTTC,few,TRBV10-2,TRBD2,14,TRBJ2-1
CAITGGGPNEQFF,TGTGCCATCACTGGGGGAGGCCCGAATGAGCAGTTCTTC,.,TRBV10-3,.,13,TRBJ2-1
CASSSGTGRTEAFF,TGTGCCAGCAGCTCCGGGACAGGGCGAACTGAAGCTTTCTTT,.,TRBV9,TRBD1,14,TRBJ1-1
CASSFSSEYEQYF,TGTGCCAGCAGCTTTAGTAGCGAGTACGAGCAGTACTTC,.,TRBV7-2,.,13,TRBJ2-7
CASRGVAATGELFF,TGTGCCAGCAGAGGAGTAGCCGCCACCGGGGAGCTGTTTTTT,.,TRBV6-6,.,14,TRBJ2-2
CATSTGLVTDTQYF,TGTGCCACCTCTACAGGGCTGGTAACAGATACGCAGTATTTT,.,TRBV15,.,14,TRBJ2-3
CASSLGDAGLEAQYF,TGTGCCAGCAGTTTAGGGGACGCGGGGCTGGAGGCCCAGTACTTC,few,TRBV27,.,15,TRBJ2-5
CASSAQAGYSVLFF,TGTGCCAGTAGTGCGCAGGCAGGGTATTCAGTCCTGTTTTTT,few,TRBV19,.,14,TRBJ1-4
CASSQDRVCGKNIQYF,TGCGCCAGCAGCCAAGATCGGGTTTGCGGGAAAAACATTCAGTACTTC,.,TRBV4-3,.,16,TRBJ2-4
CATSRDRGHDSSGYTF,TGTGCCACCAGCAGAGATAGGGGACATGACTCTTCAGGCTACACCTTC,.,TRBV15,.,16,TRBJ1-2
CASSLAGQSQAFF,TGCGCCAGCAGCTTGGCAGGCCAATCGCAAGCTTTCTTT,.,TRBV5-1,.,13,TRBJ1-1
CASSLTSLVEYNEQFF,TGCGCCAGCAGCTTGACCTCCCTTGTAGAGTACAATGAGCAGTTCTTC,.,TRBV5-1,.,16,TRBJ2-1
CASSIGSGGLYNEQFF,TGTGCCAGTAGTATAGGTAGCGGGGGACTATACAATGAGCAGTTCTTC,.,TRBV19,TRBD2,16,TRBJ2-1
CASSLAGDSTEQFF,TGCGCCAGCAGCTTGGCGGGAGACTCGACTGAGCAGTTCTTC,.,TRBV5-1,.,14,TRBJ2-1
CASSITGEGNIQYF,TGTGCCAGTAGTATAACGGGAGAGGGGAACATTCAGTACTTC,few,TRBV19,.,14,TRBJ2-4
CSVDFGLLRGTEAFF,TGCAGCGTTGATTTTGGCCTCCTACGGGGTACTGAAGCTTTCTTT,.,TRBV29-1,.,15,TRBJ1-1
CASSSGWRGETQYF,TGTGCCAGCAGCTCCGGCTGGAGGGGCGAGACCCAGTACTTC,.,TRBV7-2,.,14,TRBJ2-5
CATEGHSQETQYF,TGTGCCACCGAGGGACACTCACAAGAGACCCAGTACTTC,once,TRBV6-1,.,13,TRBJ2-5
CASRRQTGENEKLFF,TGTGCCAGCAGGCGTCAGACAGGGGAGAATGAAAAACTGTTTTTT,.,TRBV2,TRBD1,15,TRBJ1-4
CASITGKMNTEAFF,TGTGCCAGCATAACGGGGAAAATGAACACTGAAGCTTTCTTT,.,TRBV28,.,14,TRBJ1-1
CASSPTGTGATTWTEAFF,TGTGCCAGCTCACCTACCGGGACAGGGGCTACAACATGGACTGAAGCTTTCTTT,.,TRBV18,TRBD1,18,TRBJ1-1
CASSESQTGGRETQYF,TGCGCCAGCAGTGAGTCCCAAACAGGGGGACGGGAGACCCAGTACTTC,.,TRBV10-1,TRBD1,16,TRBJ2-5
CASTGDRGSEAFF,TGTGCCAGCACGGGGGACAGGGGTTCTGAAGCTTTCTTT,few,TRBV2,TRBD1,13,TRBJ1-1
CASSLVEEIFYGYTF,TGTGCCAGCAGCTTGGTTGAGGAGATCTTCTATGGCTACACCTTC,.,TRBV5-8,.,15,TRBJ1-2
CASSEAFGNRLYEQYF,TGTGCCAGCAGTGAAGCGTTCGGGAACAGACTCTACGAGCAGTACTTC,.,TRBV6-1,.,16,TRBJ2-7
CASSSEASGSVYEQYF,TGCGCCAGCAGCTCAGAGGCTAGCGGGAGTGTCTACGAGCAGTACTTC,.,TRBV4-3,TRBD2,16,TRBJ2-7
CASSLAPAGGDSYEQYF,TGTGCCAGCAGCTTAGCGCCAGCGGGAGGTGACTCCTACGAGCAGTACTTC,.,TRBV7-9,TRBD2,17,TRBJ2-7
CAWSVQEYQPQHF,TGTGCCTGGAGTGTACAGGAGTATCAGCCCCAGCATTTT,few,TRBV30,.,13,TRBJ1-5